The clone carrying this TCR beta chain came up a few times. A J-beta primer mix and a sample-barcoded 5' primer were used in a second PCR of about 6 to 12 cycles. TCRdb ran MiXCR on the 5' RACE reads and lists one entry per CDR3 protein. This table has 1.2 million to 1.5 million distinct CDR3 sequences, roughly 40% appearing once. This sample is drawn from a study of blood T cells in healthy people across ages. The junction had 12 bases not matched to a gene; V was cut back by 7 bases and J by 3 bases. This CDR3 spans 15 amino acids. Germline V lookup: CDR1 DFQATT, CDR2 SNEGSKA (reference sequence). This sequence joins TRBV20-1 and TRBJ2-7; 10 nucleotides match TRBD2. This clonotype was obtained from a woman aged 18-29 years in good health. The sequencing input was blood. The CDR3 DNA reads as TGCAGTGTCAAGGGGCCCCTAGCGGGAGTCTACGAGCAGTACTTC. This translates into CSVKGPLAGVYEQYF.